The 6 T cell receptor delta chains below were found in one sample sequenced in a study of gamma delta lymphoproliferative disorders and STAT genes. TCRdb reprocessed the multiplex PCR reads using CATT. The table lists about 3,100 delta-chain clones, approximately 1.2% of them singletons. PBMCs from patients and controls supplied the genomic DNA for sequencing. The material sequenced was blood. These receptors were collected from a human donor in good health.

In regard to this clone: The translation of this DNA and the TCRdb protein of a much larger clone differ at residue 12, probably owing to a read error; the protein shown here is translated from the DNA. The V gene is TRDV2, the J gene TRDJ1; 8 bases are shared with TRDD3. CDR1 and CDR2 (germline): GEAIGNYY, EKD. V shed 0 bases, J shed 0 bases, and the junction held 11 bases outside the gene matches. The CDR3 has 18 residues. CDR3 in amino acids: CACDTLSGGGLHTDKLIF. DNA of the CDR3: TGTGCCTGTGACACCTTATCTGGGGGAGGGCTACACACCGATAAACTCATCTTT.

This clone has a handful of counts. This likely stems from a read error, as it lies one base from a far larger clone. The identical CDR3 is also encoded by other nucleotide sequences in the sample. This chain uses TRDV2 with TRDJ1; 8 nucleotides match TRDD3. This CDR3 has 18 residues. CDR1 and CDR2 (germline): GEAIGNYY, EKD. This CDR3 reads CACDTVALGILSDDKLIF. The CDR3 bases are TGTGCCTGCGACACGGTTGCCTTGGGGATACTTTCTGACGATAAACTCATCTTT.

This clone was observed a few times. TCRdb's protein for this DNA is that of a much larger clone and differs from the translation at residue 3, likely a read error; the protein shown is the DNA translation. The chain couples TRDV2 to TRDJ3; unclear D gene. Germline CDR1 and CDR2: GEAIGNYY and EKD. The CDR3 sequence is 19 residues long. The CDR3 spells CARDTLDVKGSWDTRQMFF. The CDR3 nucleotides read TGTGCCCGTGACACCCTGGATGTTAAGGGCTCCTGGGACACCCGACAGATGTTTTTC.

Worth noting for this clone: This DNA's translation and the protein TCRdb lists, from a much larger clone, do not match at residues 5 and 9, likely due to a read error; the protein shown is translated from the DNA. As DNA, the CDR3 is TGTGCCTGTGACACCGTACTGGGGGACATGGAGTACACCGATAAACTCATCTTT. The encoded protein is CACDTVLGDMEYTDKLIF. V gene TRDV2 combines with J gene TRDJ1; 9 bases line up with TRDD3. CDR1 GEAIGNYY and CDR2 EKD come from the germline V gene. The CDR3 extends over 18 amino acids. V dropped 0 bases and J dropped 0; count of bases not matched to a gene: 10.

In its sample, this clone is large (0.1 to 1%). The sample carries other DNA sequences with the same CDR3. The chain has TRDV2 and TRDJ1; the match to TRDD3 covers 9 bases. The CDR3 is made up of 17 amino acids. Losses at the gene ends were 0 bases for V and 0 bases for J; bases not matched to a gene: 7. From germline, CDR1 is GEAIGNYY and CDR2 EKD. The CDR3 nucleotides are TGTGCCTGTGACACCGTGGGGGATATACATAACACCGATAAACTCATCTTT. Its protein is CACDTVGDIHNTDKLIF.

This clone has only a few counts. This likely reflects a read error, since a far larger clone is one base away. Other DNA sequences in the same sample also yield this CDR3. This sequence joins TRDV2 and TRDJ1; 8 bases are shared with TRDD3. CDR3 length: 18 amino acids. CDR1 is GEAIGNYY, CDR2 EKD, per germline. This CDR3 is CACDTVALGILSDDKLIF. CDR3 in DNA: TGTGCCTGTGACACGGTTGCCTTGGGGATACTTTCTGACGATAAGCTCATCTTT.